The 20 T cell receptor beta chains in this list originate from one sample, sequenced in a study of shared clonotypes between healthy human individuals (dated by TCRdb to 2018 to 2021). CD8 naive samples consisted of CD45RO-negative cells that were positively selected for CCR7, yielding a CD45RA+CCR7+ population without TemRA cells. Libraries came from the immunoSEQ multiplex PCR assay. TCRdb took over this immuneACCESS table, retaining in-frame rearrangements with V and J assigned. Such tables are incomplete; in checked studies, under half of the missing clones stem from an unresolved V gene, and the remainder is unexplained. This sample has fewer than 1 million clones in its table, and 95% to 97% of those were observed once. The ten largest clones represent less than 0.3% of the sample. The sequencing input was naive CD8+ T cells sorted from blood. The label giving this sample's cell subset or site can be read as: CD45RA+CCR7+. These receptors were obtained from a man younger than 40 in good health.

CDR3 sequence: CATSRDLWGRSNTGELFF. Here the CDR3 DNA reads TGTGCCACCAGCAGAGATCTCTGGGGCCGATCGAACACCGGGGAGCTGTTTTTT. V gene TRBV15 combines with J gene TRBJ2-2, with D possibly TRBD1 on 5 matching bases. Per germline, CDR1 LNHNV and CDR2 YYDKDF (reference sequence). CDR3 length: 18 amino acids. V dropped 0 bases and J dropped 0 bases, with 14 bases sitting between them.

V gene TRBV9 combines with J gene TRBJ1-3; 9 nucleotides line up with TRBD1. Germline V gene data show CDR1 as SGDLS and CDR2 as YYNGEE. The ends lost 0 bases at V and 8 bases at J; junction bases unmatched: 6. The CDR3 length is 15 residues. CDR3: CASSVEGTGIDTIYF. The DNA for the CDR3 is TGTGCCAGCAGCGTAGAGGGGACAGGGATAGACACCATATATTTT.

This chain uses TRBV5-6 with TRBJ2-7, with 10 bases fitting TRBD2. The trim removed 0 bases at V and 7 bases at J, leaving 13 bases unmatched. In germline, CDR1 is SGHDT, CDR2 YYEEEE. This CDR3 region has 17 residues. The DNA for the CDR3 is TGTGCCAGCAGCTTGGTACAGGGGCTAGCGGGAGAGCGGGAGCAGTACTTC. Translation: CASSLVQGLAGEREQYF.

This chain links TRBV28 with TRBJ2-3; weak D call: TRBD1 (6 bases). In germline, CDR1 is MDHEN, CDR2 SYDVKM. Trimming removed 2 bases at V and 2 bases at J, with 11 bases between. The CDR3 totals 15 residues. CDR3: CASSLNRDITDTQYF. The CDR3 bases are TGTGCCAGCAGTTTAAATCGGGACATCACAGATACGCAGTATTTT.

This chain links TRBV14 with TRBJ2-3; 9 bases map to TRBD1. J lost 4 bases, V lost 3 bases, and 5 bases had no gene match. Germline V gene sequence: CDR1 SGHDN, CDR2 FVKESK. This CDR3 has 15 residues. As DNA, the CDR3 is TGTGCCAGCAGCCACATGGACAGGGGACCAGATACGCAGTATTTT. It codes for CASSHMDRGPDTQYF.

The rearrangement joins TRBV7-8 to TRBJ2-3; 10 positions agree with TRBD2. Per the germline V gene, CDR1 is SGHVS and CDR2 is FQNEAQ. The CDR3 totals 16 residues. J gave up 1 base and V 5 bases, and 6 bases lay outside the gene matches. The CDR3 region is CASSVSGTSGTDTQYF. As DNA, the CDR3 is TGTGCCAGCAGCGTAAGCGGGACTAGCGGCACAGATACGCAGTATTTT. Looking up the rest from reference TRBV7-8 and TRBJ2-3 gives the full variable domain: GAGVSQSPRYKVAKRGQDVALRCDPISGHVSLFWYQQALGQGPEFLTYFQNEAQLDKSGLPSDRFFAERPEGSVSTLKIQRTQQEDSAVYLCASSVSGTSGTDTQYFGPGTRLTVL.

In DNA form, the CDR3 reads TGTGCCAGCAGTTTGCCCCGGGGCCTAGCTGGGGAAAAACTGTTTTTT. It encodes CASSLPRGLAGEKLFF. The rearrangement uses TRBV28 and TRBJ1-4; possibly TRBD1 for D (5 bases). V was clipped by 3 bases and J by 8 bases, with 19 bases between them. CDR1 MDHEN and CDR2 SYDVKM come from the germline V gene. The CDR3 length is 16 residues.

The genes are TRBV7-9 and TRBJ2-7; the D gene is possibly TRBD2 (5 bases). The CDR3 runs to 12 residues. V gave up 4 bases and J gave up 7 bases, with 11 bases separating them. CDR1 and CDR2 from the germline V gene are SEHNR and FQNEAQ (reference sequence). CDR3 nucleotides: TGTGCCAGCAGCTCGGCTAGGAGGGAGCAGTACTTC. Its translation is CASSSARREQYF.

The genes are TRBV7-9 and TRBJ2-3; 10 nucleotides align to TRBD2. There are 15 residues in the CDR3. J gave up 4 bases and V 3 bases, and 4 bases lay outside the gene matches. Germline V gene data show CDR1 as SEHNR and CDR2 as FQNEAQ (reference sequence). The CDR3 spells CASSFPAGGPDTQYF. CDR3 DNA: TGTGCCAGCAGCTTTCCAGCGGGAGGGCCAGATACGCAGTATTTT.

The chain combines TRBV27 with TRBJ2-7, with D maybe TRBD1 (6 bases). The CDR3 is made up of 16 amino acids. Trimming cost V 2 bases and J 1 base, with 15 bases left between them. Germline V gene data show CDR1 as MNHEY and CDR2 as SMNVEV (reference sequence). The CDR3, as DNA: TGTGCCAGCAGTTTAATCCCAGGGGCAGGTTCCTACGAGCAGTACTTC. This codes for CASSLIPGAGSYEQYF.

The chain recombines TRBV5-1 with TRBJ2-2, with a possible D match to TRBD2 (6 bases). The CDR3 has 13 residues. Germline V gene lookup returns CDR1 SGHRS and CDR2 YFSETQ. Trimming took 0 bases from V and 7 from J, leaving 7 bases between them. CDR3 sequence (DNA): TGCGCCAGCAGCTTGGGCGGGGACGGGGAGCTGTTTTTT. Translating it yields CASSLGGDGELFF. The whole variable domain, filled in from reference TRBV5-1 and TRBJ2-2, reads KAGVTQTPRYLIKTRGQQVTLSCSPISGHRSVSWYQQTPGQGLQFLFEYFSETQRNKGNFPGRFSGRQFSNSRSEMNVSTLELGDSALYLCASSLGGDGELFFGEGSRLTVL.

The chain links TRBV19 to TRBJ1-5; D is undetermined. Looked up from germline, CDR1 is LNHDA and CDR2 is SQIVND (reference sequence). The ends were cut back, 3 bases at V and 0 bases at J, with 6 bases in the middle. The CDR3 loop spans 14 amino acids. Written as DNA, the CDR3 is TGTGCCAGTAGTATCAGTAATAGCAATCAGCCCCAGCATTTT. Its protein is CASSISNSNQPQHF.

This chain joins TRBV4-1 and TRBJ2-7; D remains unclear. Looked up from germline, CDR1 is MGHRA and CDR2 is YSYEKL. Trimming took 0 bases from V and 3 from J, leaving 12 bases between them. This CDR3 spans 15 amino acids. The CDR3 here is CASSQEGRYDYEQYF. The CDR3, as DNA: TGCGCCAGCAGCCAAGAGGGCAGGTACGACTACGAGCAGTACTTC.

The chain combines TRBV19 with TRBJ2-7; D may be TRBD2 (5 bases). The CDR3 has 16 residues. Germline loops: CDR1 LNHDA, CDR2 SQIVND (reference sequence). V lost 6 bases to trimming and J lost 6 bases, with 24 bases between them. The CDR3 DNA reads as TGTGCCAGTAGCATCGGCGGAGGACCTTCTTATGGCGAGCAGTACTTC. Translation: CASSIGGGPSYGEQYF.

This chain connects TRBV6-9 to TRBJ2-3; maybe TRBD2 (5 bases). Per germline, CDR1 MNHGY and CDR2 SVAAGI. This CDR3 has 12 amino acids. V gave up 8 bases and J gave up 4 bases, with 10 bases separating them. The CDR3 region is CASREGPDTQYF. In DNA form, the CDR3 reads TGTGCCAGCCGAGAGGGTCCAGATACGCAGTATTTT.

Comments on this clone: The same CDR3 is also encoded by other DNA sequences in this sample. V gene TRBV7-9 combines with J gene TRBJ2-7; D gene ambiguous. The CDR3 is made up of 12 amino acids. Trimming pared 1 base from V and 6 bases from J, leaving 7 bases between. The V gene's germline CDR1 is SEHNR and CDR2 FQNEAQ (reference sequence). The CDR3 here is CASSLGVFEQYF. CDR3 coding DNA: TGTGCCAGCAGCTTAGGGGTTTTCGAGCAGTACTTC.

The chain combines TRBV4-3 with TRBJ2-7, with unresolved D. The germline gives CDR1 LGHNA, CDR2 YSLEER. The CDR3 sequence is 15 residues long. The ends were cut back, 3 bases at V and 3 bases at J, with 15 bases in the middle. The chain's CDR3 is CASSQDRASIYEQYF. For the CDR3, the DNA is TGCGCCAGCAGCCAGGACCGGGCCTCTATCTACGAGCAGTACTTC.

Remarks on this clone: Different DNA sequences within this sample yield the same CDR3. The CDR3, as DNA: TGTGCCAGCGTGGGGCGGGTGTACGAGCAGTACTTC. Its translation: CASVGRVYEQYF. The J gene is TRBJ2-7, the V gene TRBV2; D could derive from TRBD1 or TRBD2 (5 bases each). V was shortened by 8 bases and J by 4 bases, with 12 bases between the two germline ends. The germline CDR1 and CDR2 sequences are SNHLY and FYNNEI. The CDR3 spans 12 residues.

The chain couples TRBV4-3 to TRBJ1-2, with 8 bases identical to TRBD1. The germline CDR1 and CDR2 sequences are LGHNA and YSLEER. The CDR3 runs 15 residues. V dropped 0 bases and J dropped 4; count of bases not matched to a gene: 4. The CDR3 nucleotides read TGCGCCAGCAGCCAAGACAGGGGGCTGTCCTATGGCTACACCTTC. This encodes CASSQDRGLSYGYTF.

The CDR3 DNA is TGTGCCAGCAGCGGAAAGGACGGATATGACTATGGCTACACCTTC. As protein: CASSGKDGYDYGYTF. The J gene is TRBJ1-2, the V gene TRBV11-2, with unresolved D. Trimming cost V 5 bases and J 3 bases, with 16 bases left between them. Germline V gives CDR1 SGHAT, CDR2 FQNNGV. CDR3 length: 15 residues.